The present T cell receptor beta chain was sequenced within a study of CD39 and CD103 CD8 tumor-infiltrating T cells. Whole-study results and caveats: DP TIL clonotypes were rarely found in blood or uninvolved lymph node.

Germline V gene lookup returns CDR1 SGHRS and CDR2 YFSETQ. The CDR3 loop spans 16 amino acids. The V and J ends lost 4 bases and 10 bases, in that order; junction bases with no gene match: 12. Remarks on this clone: Antigen unknown.

For tumor-infiltrating lymphocytes, EpCAM beads were added to negative-selection T-cell enrichment of thawed cells. CCR7 was ignored; memory CD8 cells were sorted as CD8+CD4-CD45RA-. Genomic DNA came from 10,000 to 100,000 sorted cells per subset. Sequenced by immunoSEQ multiplex PCR; TCRdb stores in-frame clones only, minus some. The data hold about 17,000 clones, with about 89% observed a single time. The sequenced sample consisted of CD8+ T cells sorted from blood. Specified subset: total memory CD8 T cells (CD45RA-CCR7+/-) from blood or uninvolved lymph node. The receptor was derived from a human donor with head and neck squamous cell carcinoma. V gene TRBV5-1 combines with J gene TRBJ2-1; 12 bases fit TRBD2. This chain's CDR3 is CASSPGLAGIRGEQFF. The CDR3 coding sequence is TGCGCCAGCAGCCCCGGACTAGCGGGAATACGGGGGGAGCAGTTCTTC. The variable domain in full, completed from reference TRBV5-1 and TRBJ2-1, reads KAGVTQTPRYLIKTRGQQVTLSCSPISGHRSVSWYQQTPGQGLQFLFEYFSETQRNKGNFPGRFSGRQFSNSRSEMNVSTLELGDSALYLCASSPGLAGIRGEQFFGPGTRLTVL.